These 5 T cell receptor beta chains share one sample of origin, sequenced in a study of Ad26.COV2.S vaccination and SARS-CoV-2 variants. The treatment is: 15 to 20 received Ad26.COV2.S at low or high dose, single or two shots; roughly 5 received placebo; per-sample allocation not given. The samples were gathered on day 63 after the first injection of vaccine or placebo. Assay: immunoSEQ multiplex PCR; the TCRdb copy retains only in-frame clones and omits some. Counted here are about 220,000 clones, approximately 88% occurring once; the ten biggest clones make up approximately 11%. The sequenced sample was peripheral blood, obtained in a trial of Ad26.COV2.S vaccine versus placebo. The receptors were gathered from a person aged 18-60 years who received the Ad26.COV2.S COVID-19 vaccine or a placebo.

The V call is TRBV14, the J call TRBJ2-7; no clear D gene. Trimming pared 6 bases from V and 1 base from J, leaving 7 bases between. CDR1 SGHDN and CDR2 FVKESK come from the germline V gene. CDR3 length equals 12 residues. Here the CDR3 reads CASSRSSYEQYF. CDR3 coding DNA: TGTGCCAGCAGTCGGAGTTCCTACGAGCAGTACTTC.

This chain connects TRBV7-3 to TRBJ2-2, with D perhaps TRBD1 (6 bases). This CDR3 contains 15 residues. The V gene lost 5 bases and the J gene lost 5 bases, with 15 bases spanning the gap. Germline V gene sequence: CDR1 SGHTA, CDR2 FQGTGA. CDR3 region: CASSHSDRRTGELFF. The CDR3 DNA follows: TGTGCCAGCAGCCACAGTGACAGGCGAACCGGGGAGCTGTTTTTT.

The V and J genes are TRBV6-1 and TRBJ2-7; no definite D call. The ends were cut back, 3 bases at V and 2 bases at J, with 8 bases in the middle. The CDR3 runs to 13 residues. Germline CDR1 and CDR2: MNHNS and SASEGT. The CDR3 region is CASSDLGTYEQYF. DNA of the CDR3: TGTGCCAGCAGTGACCTGGGGACCTACGAGCAGTACTTC.

The chain couples TRBV25-1 to TRBJ2-7; D is perhaps TRBD2 (6 bases). Deletions cut 3 bases from V and 3 bases from J, with 24 bases between. The germline gives CDR1 MGHDK, CDR2 SYGVNS. The CDR3 consists of 18 residues. In DNA, the CDR3 is TGTGCCAGCAGTGATGTCCCGCGGGGAAGGAATAAATTCTACGAGCAGTACTTC. Its protein product is CASSDVPRGRNKFYEQYF.

The genes are TRBV5-1 and TRBJ2-5; 12 nucleotides align to TRBD1. J lost 2 bases, V lost 3 bases, and 17 bases had no gene match. Germline lookup yields CDR1 SGHRS and CDR2 YFSETQ. The CDR3 extends over 20 amino acids. CDR3 residues: CASSSGTGGFARSVQETQYF. In nucleotides, the CDR3 is TGCGCCAGCAGCTCCGGGACAGGGGGCTTCGCAAGGTCGGTACAAGAGACCCAGTACTTC.